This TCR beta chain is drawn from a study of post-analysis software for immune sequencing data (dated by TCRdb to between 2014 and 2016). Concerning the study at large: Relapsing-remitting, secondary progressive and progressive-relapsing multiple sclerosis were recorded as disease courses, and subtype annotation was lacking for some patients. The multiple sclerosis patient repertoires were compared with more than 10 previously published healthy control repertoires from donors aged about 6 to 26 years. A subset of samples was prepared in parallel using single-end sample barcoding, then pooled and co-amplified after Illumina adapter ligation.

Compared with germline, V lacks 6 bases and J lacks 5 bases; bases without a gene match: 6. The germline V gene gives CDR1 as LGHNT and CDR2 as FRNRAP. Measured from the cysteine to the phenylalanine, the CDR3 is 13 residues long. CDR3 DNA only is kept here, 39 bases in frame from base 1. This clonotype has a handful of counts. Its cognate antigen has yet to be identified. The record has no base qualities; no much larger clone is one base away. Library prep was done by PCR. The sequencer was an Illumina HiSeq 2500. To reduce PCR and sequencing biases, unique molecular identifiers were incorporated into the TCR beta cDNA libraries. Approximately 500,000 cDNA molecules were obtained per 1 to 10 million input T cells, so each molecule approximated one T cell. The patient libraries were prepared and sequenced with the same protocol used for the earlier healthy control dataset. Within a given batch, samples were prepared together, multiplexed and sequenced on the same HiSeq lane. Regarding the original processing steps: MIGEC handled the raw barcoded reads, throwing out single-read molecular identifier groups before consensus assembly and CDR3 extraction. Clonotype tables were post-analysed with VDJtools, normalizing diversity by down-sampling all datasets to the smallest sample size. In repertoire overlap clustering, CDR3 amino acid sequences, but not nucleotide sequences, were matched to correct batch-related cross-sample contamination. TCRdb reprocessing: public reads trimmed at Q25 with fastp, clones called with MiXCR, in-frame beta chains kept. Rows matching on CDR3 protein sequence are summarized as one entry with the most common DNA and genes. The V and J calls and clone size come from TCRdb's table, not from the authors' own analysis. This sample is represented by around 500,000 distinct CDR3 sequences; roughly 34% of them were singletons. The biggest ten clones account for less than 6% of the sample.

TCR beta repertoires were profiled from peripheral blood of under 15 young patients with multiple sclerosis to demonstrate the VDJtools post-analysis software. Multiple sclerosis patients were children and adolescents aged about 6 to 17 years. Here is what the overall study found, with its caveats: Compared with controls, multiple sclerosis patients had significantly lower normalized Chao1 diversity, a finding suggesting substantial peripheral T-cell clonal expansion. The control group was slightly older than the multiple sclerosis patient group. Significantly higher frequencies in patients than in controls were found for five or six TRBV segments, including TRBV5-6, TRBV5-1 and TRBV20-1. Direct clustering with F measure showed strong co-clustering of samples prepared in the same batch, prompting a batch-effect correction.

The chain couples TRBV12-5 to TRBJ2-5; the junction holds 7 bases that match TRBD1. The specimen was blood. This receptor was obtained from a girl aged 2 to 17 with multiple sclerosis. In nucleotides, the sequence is TGTGCTAGTGGCTCGACAGGGTCCGAGACCCAGTACTTC. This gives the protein CASGSTGSETQYF. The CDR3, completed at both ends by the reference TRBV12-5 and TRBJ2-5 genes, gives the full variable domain DARVTQTPRHKVTEMGQEVTMRCQPILGHNTVFWYRQTMMQGLELLAYFRNRAPLDDSGMPKDRFSAEMPDATLATLKIQPSEPRDSAVYFCASGSTGSETQYFGPGTRLLVL.